This T cell receptor beta chain was documented in a study of blood T cell repertoires in COVID-19. About the study: Acute and convalescent COVID-19 samples came from the United States, Italy and Spain. In each case, the material was cDNA or gDNA derived from T cells, B-cell-depleted T cells, or PBMCs.

Germline V gene sequence: CDR1 SGDLS, CDR2 YYNGEE. The CDR3 is 17 residues long. Germline trimming cut 0 bases from V and 3 bases from J; bases unmatched to any gene: 6. Study processing details: Cell counts per sample came from amplifying reference gene primers. Sequencing was performed with immunoSEQ multiplex PCR; in TCRdb, only in-frame clones are kept and a portion is missing. V, J and clone size derive from that table, while D and trimming were established from the DNA sequence. The top ten clones hold over 2% of a sample with under 300,000 clones, just over 85% of them seen once. Sequencing was done on a sample of peripheral blood. The chain uses TRBV9 and TRBJ2-2, with 9 bases fitting TRBD2. The TCR sequence derives from a man aged 30 to 39 who had recovered from COVID-19. The DNA of the CDR3 is TGTGCCAGCAGCGTAGCTTGGCGGGGGGGCGACACCGGGGAGCTGTTTTTT. Amino acid sequence: CASSVAWRGGDTGELFF.